The 27 T cell receptor beta chains listed next were all sequenced from one sample in a study of identifying expanded T cells in peripheral blood. Only in-frame clones appear in the TCRdb table, and some are missing; sequencing was by immunoSEQ multiplex PCR. The sample records about 82,000 clones, around 90% being singletons. The sequencing input was blood. All receptors derive from a person aged 18 to 75 in good health.

The sample holds a few counts of this clone. This chain uses TRBV19 with TRBJ1-5, with D possibly matching TRBD1 (6 bases). Germline CDR1 and CDR2: LNHDA and SQIVND (reference sequence). There are 14 residues in the CDR3. Between the trimmed V and J ends, which lost 4 bases and 0 bases, there was a span of 7 bases. The CDR3 DNA reads TGTGCCAGTAGTAGGACAGATAGCAATCAGCCCCAGCATTTT. Translated, it gives CASSRTDSNQPQHF.

CDR3 residues: CASTSGDRGSYEQYF. CDR3 DNA: TGCGCCAGCACCTCGGGGGACAGGGGCTCCTACGAGCAGTACTTC. The chain uses TRBV10-2 and TRBJ2-7; TRBD1 matches at 10 bases. V dropped 7 bases and J dropped 0; count of bases not matched to a gene: 6. The CDR3 has 15 residues. Germline CDR1 is WSHSY and CDR2 is SAAADI.

This chain joins TRBV19 and TRBJ1-2; D remains ambiguous. CDR1 is LNHDA and CDR2 is SQIVND in the germline V gene (reference sequence). Trimming left V 0 bases short and J 4 bases short, with 15 bases between. The CDR3 totals 16 residues. The CDR3 DNA reads TGTGCCAGTAGTATAGATGGGAAGCCTTGGGGCTATGGCTACACCTTC. This sequence encodes CASSIDGKPWGYGYTF.

The V and J genes are TRBV30 and TRBJ2-3, with a possible D match to TRBD2 (6 bases). The length of the CDR3 is 15 residues. V lost 4 bases to trimming and J lost 0 bases, with 14 bases between them. The V gene's germline CDR1 is GTSNPN and CDR2 SVGIG (reference sequence). The CDR3 DNA sequence: TGTGCCTGGACAAGTGGCAGCGGGAGCACAGATACGCAGTATTTT. Translated: CAWTSGSGSTDTQYF. Supplemented by reference TRBV30 and TRBJ2-3, the full variable domain reads SQTIHQWPATLVQPVGSPLSLECTVEGTSNPNLYWYRQAAGRGLQLLFYSVGIGQISSEVPQNLSASRPQDRQFILSSKKLLLSDSGFYLCAWTSGSGSTDTQYFGPGTRLTVL.

V usage is TRBV6-1 and J usage is TRBJ2-3, with 12 bases fitting TRBD1. Germline V CDR1 and CDR2: MNHNS, SASEGT. CDR3 length: 17 amino acids. V lost 2 bases to trimming and J lost 4 bases; unmatched junction nucleotides: 7. The CDR3 region has the DNA TGTGCCAGCAGTGAAAATCCCGGGACAGGGGGCGCAGATACGCAGTATTTT. It translates to CASSENPGTGGADTQYF.

The chain has TRBV4-3 and TRBJ2-1; D may be TRBD1 or TRBD2 (5 bases each). Germline V gene lookup returns CDR1 LGHNA and CDR2 YSLEER. This CDR3 has 16 residues. Deletions cut 2 bases from V and 6 bases from J, with 17 bases between. Here the CDR3 DNA reads TGCGCCAGCAGCCAAAGCTTGGGACCTTCCCTCAATGAGCAGTTCTTC. As protein: CASSQSLGPSLNEQFF.

V is TRBV6-1 and J is TRBJ1-1, with 8 nucleotides matching TRBD1. The CDR3 runs 14 residues. The J segment lost 1 base and the V segment lost 4 bases, leaving 2 bases of the junction unmatched. The germline gives CDR1 MNHNS, CDR2 SASEGT. The CDR3: CASSATGANTEAFF. DNA of the CDR3: TGTGCCAGCAGTGCGACAGGGGCGAACACTGAAGCTTTCTTT.

CDR3 nucleotide sequence: TGTGCCAGCAGCTTATCAAGGGGGAAGGGAACCGGCTATGGCTACACCTTC. Its protein is CASSLSRGKGTGYGYTF. The J gene is TRBJ1-2, the V gene TRBV7-9; possible D gene TRBD1, 6 bases. Trimming left V 2 bases short and J 4 bases short, with 20 bases between. Germline V CDR1 and CDR2: SEHNR, FQNEAQ (reference sequence). This CDR3 is 17 amino acids long.

The chain links TRBV11-3 to TRBJ1-1; D may be TRBD1 (5 bases). Germline CDR1 is SGHNT and CDR2 is YENEEA. The length of the CDR3 is 14 residues. V shed 0 bases and J shed 1 base, with 6 bases lying between them. The CDR3 DNA is TGTGCCAGCAGCTTAGACGGGGGGAACACTGAAGCTTTCTTT. Translation: CASSLDGGNTEAFF. Together with reference TRBV11-3 and TRBJ1-1, the CDR3 gives the full variable domain: EAGVVQSPRYKIIEKKQPVAFWCNPISGHNTLYWYLQNLGQGPELLIRYENEEAVDDSQLPKDRFSAERLKGVDSTLKIQPAELGDSAVYLCASSLDGGNTEAFFGQGTRLTVV.

In nucleotides, the CDR3 is TGTGCCAGTAGTATCAACGGGGACTCTGGAAACACCATATATTTT. Translating gives CASSINGDSGNTIYF. The rearrangement links TRBV19 to TRBJ1-3; D not resolved. The V gene lost 3 bases and the J gene lost 0 bases, with 9 bases spanning the gap. This CDR3 has 15 residues. Looked up from germline, CDR1 is LNHDA and CDR2 is SQIVND (reference sequence).

This chain links TRBV7-2 with TRBJ2-1; 12 positions agree with TRBD2. V was clipped by 4 bases and J by 7 bases; unmatched bases: 8. Germline V gene sequence: CDR1 SGHTA, CDR2 FQGNSA. The CDR3 is 16 residues long. The CDR3 sequence: CASSSETSGSGNEQFF. In DNA form, the CDR3 reads TGTGCCAGCAGCTCGGAGACTAGCGGGAGTGGGAATGAGCAGTTCTTC.

The J gene is TRBJ2-5, the V gene TRBV30, with TRBD2 identical over 10 bases. The junction had 3 bases not matched to a gene; V was cut back by 6 bases and J by 2 bases. Germline CDR1 reads GTSNPN; CDR2 reads SVGIG (reference sequence). CDR3 length: 13 residues. The CDR3 loop reads CACRTSGQETQYF. CDR3 nucleotides: TGTGCCTGCCGGACTAGCGGACAAGAGACCCAGTACTTC.

CDR3 region: CASSISPEAYGYTF. The DNA of the CDR3 is TGTGCCAGTAGTATCTCGCCGGAAGCCTATGGCTACACCTTC. The rearrangement links TRBV19 to TRBJ1-2; D is ambiguous. The CDR3 is 14 amino acids. V lost 3 bases, J lost 4 bases, and 12 bases lay in between. Germline CDR1 is LNHDA and CDR2 is SQIVND (reference sequence).

A few counts support this clone. V is TRBV5-1 and J is TRBJ1-2; D is unclear. V lost 2 bases and J lost 7, with 6 bases in between. This CDR3 comprises 11 residues. CDR1 SGHRS and CDR2 YFSETQ come from the germline V gene. CDR3 loop: CASSLGSGYTF. Here the CDR3 DNA reads TGCGCCAGCAGCTTAGGATCTGGCTACACCTTC.

The chain uses TRBV6-5 and TRBJ1-1; the D is unclear. CDR1 is MNHEY, CDR2 SVGAGI, per germline. Trimming pared 0 bases from V and 0 bases from J, leaving 8 bases between. CDR3 size: 15 residues. The CDR3 loop is CASSYSAAMNTEAFF. The CDR3 DNA reads as TGTGCCAGCAGTTACTCGGCAGCGATGAACACTGAAGCTTTCTTT.

The rearrangement joins TRBV28 to TRBJ2-7; D is possibly TRBD1 (6 bases). The V and J ends lost 7 bases and 0 bases respectively, with 16 bases between them. CDR1 and CDR2 from the germline V gene are MDHEN and SYDVKM. The CDR3 extends over 15 amino acids. CDR3 sequence (DNA): TGTGCCAGCACCTTCCGGACAGTAAACTCCTACGAGCAGTACTTC. It yields the protein CASTFRTVNSYEQYF.

The chain recombines TRBV9 with TRBJ1-1, with D maybe TRBD1 (5 bases). V lost 3 bases and J 7 bases, leaving 16 bases between the germline ends. CDR1 is SGDLS, CDR2 YYNGEE, per germline. This CDR3 contains 14 residues. The CDR3 region is CASSEGRNGGEAFF. For the CDR3, the DNA is TGTGCCAGCAGCGAGGGGAGAAACGGGGGTGAAGCTTTCTTT.

V usage is TRBV6-6 and J usage is TRBJ1-1; TRBD1 is a possible D gene (6 bases). In germline, CDR1 is MNHNY, CDR2 SVGAGI (reference sequence). The CDR3 has 14 amino acids. Trimming stripped 6 bases from V and 0 bases from J, with 11 bases between. The CDR3 loop reads CASRLQGVNTEAFF. The CDR3 DNA sequence: TGTGCCAGCAGGCTACAGGGTGTGAACACTGAAGCTTTCTTT.

The chain uses TRBV19 and TRBJ2-2, with TRBD1 matching over 7 bases. The germline V gene encodes CDR1 LNHDA and CDR2 SQIVND (reference sequence). The CDR3 is 13 residues long. V trimming: 6 bases; J trimming: 6 bases; junction bases outside the gene matches: 4. CDR3 protein: CASSRGLAGELFF. The CDR3 DNA is TGTGCCAGTAGCAGGGGGTTAGCCGGGGAGCTGTTTTTT.

This clone was seen once. CDR3 loop: CASNFQGAFDIQYF. The CDR3 nucleotides are TGTGCCAGCAACTTCCAGGGGGCTTTTGACATTCAGTACTTC. J is TRBJ2-4 and V is TRBV2; 8 positions agree with TRBD1. V dropped 7 bases and J dropped 8; count of bases not matched to a gene: 10. The germline V gene encodes CDR1 SNHLY and CDR2 FYNNEI. The CDR3 length is 14 residues. The full variable domain, completed using reference TRBV2 and TRBJ2-4, is EPEVTQTPSHQVTQMGQEVILRCVPISNHLYFYWYRQILGQKVEFLVSFYNNEISEKSEIFDDQFSVERPDGSNFTLKIRSTKLEDSAMYFCASNFQGAFDIQYFGAGTRLSVL.

This chain connects TRBV2 to TRBJ2-1; tentative D call: TRBD2 (5 bases). CDR1 is SNHLY and CDR2 is FYNNEI in the germline V gene. Between the trimmed V and J ends, which lost 8 bases and 1 base, there was a span of 9 bases. This CDR3 has 13 amino acids. CDR3 region: CASCGRSYNEQFF. DNA of the CDR3: TGTGCCAGCTGCGGGCGATCCTACAATGAGCAGTTCTTC. Full variable domain (missing parts from reference TRBV2 and TRBJ2-1): EPEVTQTPSHQVTQMGQEVILRCVPISNHLYFYWYRQILGQKVEFLVSFYNNEISEKSEIFDDQFSVERPDGSNFTLKIRSTKLEDSAMYFCASCGRSYNEQFFGPGTRLTVL.

The chain couples TRBV14 to TRBJ1-2; tentatively, D is TRBD1 (5 bases). The germline CDR1 and CDR2 sequences are SGHDN and FVKESK. Trimming removed 3 bases at V and 3 bases at J, with 8 bases between. This CDR3 has 13 amino acids. The CDR3 region is CASSHRQYYGYTF. The DNA of the CDR3 is TGTGCCAGCAGCCATAGACAGTACTATGGCTACACCTTC.

The rearrangement joins TRBV10-3 to TRBJ1-1, with D possibly being TRBD1 (5 bases). V shed 7 bases and J shed 4 bases, with 16 bases lying between them. Germline assignment: CDR1 ENHRY and CDR2 SYGVKD. The CDR3 consists of 14 residues. This CDR3 is CAITQGTSLTEAFF. The CDR3 DNA reads TGTGCCATCACCCAAGGGACGTCCCTCACTGAAGCTTTCTTT.

This rearrangement joins TRBV29-1 to TRBJ1-1; D is possibly TRBD1 (5 bases). Per germline, CDR1 SQVTM and CDR2 ANQGSEA. The CDR3 covers 12 residues. The V end was cut by 7 bases, the J end by 1 base, with 10 bases between. CDR3 loop: CSARTQNTEAFF. The CDR3 region has the DNA TGCAGCGCGAGGACACAGAACACTGAAGCTTTCTTT.

The chain combines TRBV29-1 with TRBJ2-7, with D possibly matching TRBD1 (5 bases). CDR1 and CDR2 (germline): SQVTM, ANQGSEA. This CDR3 region has 12 residues. V was pared by 3 bases and J by 2 bases, with 8 bases between. CDR3 nucleotides: TGCAGCGTTGAGCAGGGTCCCTACGAGCAGTACTTC. Its protein product is CSVEQGPYEQYF.

The chain is built from TRBV6-1 and TRBJ1-4, with TRBD1 matching over 9 bases. The CDR3 contains 17 residues. The germline V gene has CDR1 MNHNS and CDR2 SASEGT. The junction had 15 bases not matched to a gene; V was cut back by 6 bases and J by 7 bases. The CDR3 here is CASSENLPGQGFEKLFF. Written as DNA, the CDR3 is TGTGCCAGCAGCGAAAATTTACCGGGACAGGGCTTTGAAAAACTGTTTTTT.

The V gene is TRBV5-1, the J gene TRBJ2-7, with TRBD2 matching over 16 bases. V lost 5 bases and J lost 5; bases outside the gene matches: 28. CDR3 length: 23 amino acids. The germline CDR1 and CDR2 sequences are SGHRS and YFSETQ. The CDR3 sequence: CASRERGLAGGHDGSGRAHEQYF. The CDR3 DNA follows: TGCGCCAGCAGAGAAAGGGGACTAGCGGGAGGGCACGATGGGAGCGGGAGGGCCCACGAGCAGTACTTC.